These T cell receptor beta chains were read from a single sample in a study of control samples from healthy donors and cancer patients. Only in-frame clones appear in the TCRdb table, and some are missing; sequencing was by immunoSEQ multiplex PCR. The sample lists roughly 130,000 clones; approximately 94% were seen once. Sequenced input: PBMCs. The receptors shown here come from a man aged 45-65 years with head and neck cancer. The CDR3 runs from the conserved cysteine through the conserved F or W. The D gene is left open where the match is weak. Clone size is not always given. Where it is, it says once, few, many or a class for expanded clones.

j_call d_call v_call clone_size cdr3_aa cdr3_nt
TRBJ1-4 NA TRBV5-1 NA CASSLYNANEKLFF TGCGCCAGCAGCTTGTATAATGCTAATGAAAAACTGTTTTTT
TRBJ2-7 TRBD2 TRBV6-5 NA CASSPRLAGSYEQYF TGTGCCAGCAGTCCTCGACTAGCGGGTTCCTACGAGCAGTACTTC
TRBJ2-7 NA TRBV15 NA CATSTGDSLNYEQYF TGTGCCACCAGCACGGGGGACAGCCTGAACTACGAGCAGTACTTC
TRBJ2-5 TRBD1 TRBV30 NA CAWTQGQGVQETQYF TGTGCCTGGACGCAGGGACAGGGGGTACAAGAGACCCAGTACTTC
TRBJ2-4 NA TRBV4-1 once CASSQPWSLSNIQYF TGCGCCAGCAGCCAGCCATGGTCCCTTTCAAACATTCAGTACTTC
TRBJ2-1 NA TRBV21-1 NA CASSSRQPLPPTMNNEQFF TGTGCCAGCAGTTCCCGGCAACCCCTACCACCAACCATGAACAATGAGCAGTTCTTC
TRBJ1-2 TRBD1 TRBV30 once CAWSDEQGGDYGYTF TGTGCCTGGAGCGACGAACAGGGGGGAGACTATGGCTACACCTTC
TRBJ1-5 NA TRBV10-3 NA CAISETGNQPQHF TGTGCCATCAGTGAGACAGGTAATCAGCCCCAGCATTTT
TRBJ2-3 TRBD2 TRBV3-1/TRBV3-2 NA CASSQGSGGATDTQYF TGTGCCAGCAGCCAGGGAAGCGGGGGGGCGACAGATACGCAGTATTTT
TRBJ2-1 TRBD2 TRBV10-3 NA CAISGKTSGGEQFF TGTGCCATCAGTGGCAAGACTAGCGGGGGGGAGCAGTTCTTC
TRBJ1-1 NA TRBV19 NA CASSAEVDTEAFF TGTGCCAGTAGTGCGGAGGTTGACACTGAAGCTTTCTTT
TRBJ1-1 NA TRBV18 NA CASSPGRGNTEAFF TGTGCCAGCTCACCTGGACGGGGGAACACTGAAGCTTTCTTT
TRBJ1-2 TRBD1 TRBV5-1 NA CASSQKRTGEGYGYTF TGCGCCAGCAGCCAGAAACGGACAGGGGAGGGCTATGGCTACACCTTC
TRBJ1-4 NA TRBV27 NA CASSLWGEKLFF TGTGCCAGCAGTTTATGGGGTGAAAAACTGTTTTTT
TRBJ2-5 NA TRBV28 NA CASSLVQRRRETQYF TGTGCCAGCAGTTTGGTACAGCGTCGTCGAGAGACCCAGTACTTC
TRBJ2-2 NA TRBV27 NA CASSLVWAGELFF TGTGCCAGCAGTTTAGTTTGGGCCGGGGAGCTGTTTTTT
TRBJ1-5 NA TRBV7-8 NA CASSPRPDQPQHF TGTGCCAGCAGCCCCCGACCCGATCAGCCCCAGCATTTT
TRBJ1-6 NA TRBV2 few CASSYQASSLNSPLHF TGTGCCAGCAGTTATCAGGCTTCTTCCCTAAATTCACCCCTCCACTTT
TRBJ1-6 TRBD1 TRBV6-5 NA CASSSGGRGSPLHF TGTGCCAGCAGCTCAGGGGGCCGGGGTTCACCCCTCCACTTT
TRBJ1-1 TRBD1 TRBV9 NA CASSAGQVDTEAFF TGTGCCAGCAGCGCCGGACAGGTGGATACTGAAGCTTTCTTT
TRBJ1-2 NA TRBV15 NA CATSRGDGNYGYTF TGTGCCACCAGCAGAGGAGACGGCAACTATGGCTACACCTTC
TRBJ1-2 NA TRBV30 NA CAHGEVYGYTF TGTGCCCATGGGGAGGTCTATGGCTACACCTTC
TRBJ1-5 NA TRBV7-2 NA CASSLGKGQPQHF TGTGCCAGCAGCTTAGGAAAGGGGCAGCCCCAGCATTTT
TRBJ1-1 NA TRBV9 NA CASARLPMNTEAFF TGTGCCAGCGCCCGTTTGCCCATGAACACTGAAGCTTTCTTT
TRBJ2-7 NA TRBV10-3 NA CAISDPGIGETYEQYF TGTGCCATCAGTGATCCCGGCATTGGGGAAACCTACGAGCAGTACTTC
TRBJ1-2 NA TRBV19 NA CASSTGTWYGYTF TGTGCCAGTAGTACAGGGACATGGTATGGCTACACCTTC
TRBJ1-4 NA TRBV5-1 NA CASSLEGFNEKLFF TGCGCCAGCAGCTTGGAGGGTTTCAATGAAAAACTGTTTTTT
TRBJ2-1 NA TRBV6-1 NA CASSDGLYSYNEQFF TGTGCCAGCAGTGACGGACTATACTCCTACAATGAGCAGTTCTTC
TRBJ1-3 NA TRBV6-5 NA CASSTDRSGNTIYF TGTGCCAGCAGTACTGACCGCTCTGGAAACACCATATATTTT
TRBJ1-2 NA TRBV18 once CASSPEPPGAGYGYTF TGTGCCAGCTCACCGGAGCCCCCGGGGGCTGGCTATGGCTACACCTTC
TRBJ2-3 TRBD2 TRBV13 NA CASSFGGGGRSDTQYF TGTGCCAGCAGCTTTGGCGGGGGGGGCCGTTCAGATACGCAGTATTTT
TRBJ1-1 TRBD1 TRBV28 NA CASSLGDRGRTEAFF TGTGCCAGCAGTTTAGGGGACAGGGGGCGAACTGAAGCTTTCTTT
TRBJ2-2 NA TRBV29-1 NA CSVGSGLLNTGELFF TGCAGCGTTGGAAGTGGACTACTCAACACCGGGGAGCTGTTTTTT
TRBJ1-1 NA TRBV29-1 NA CSVGSRGVTEAFF TGCAGCGTTGGTTCCCGGGGGGTTACTGAAGCTTTCTTT
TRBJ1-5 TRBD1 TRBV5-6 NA CASSRGDRDHQPQHF TGTGCCAGCAGCCGGGGGGACAGGGATCATCAGCCCCAGCATTTT
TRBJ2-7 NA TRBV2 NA CASSELGAGYEQYF TGTGCCAGCAGTGAATTAGGGGCGGGGTACGAGCAGTACTTC